Below, one T cell receptor (beta chain) is given with its context. Its specificity is not known. The CDR3 contains 17 residues. The germline V gene has CDR1 SGDLS and CDR2 YYNGEE. Trimming pared 2 bases from V and 2 bases from J, leaving 19 bases between. This record comes from a study of T cell responses to AZD1222 COVID-19 vaccine. Study-wide findings and caveats: The span of vaccine-associated CD4 TCRs extended across spike, with dominance at 160-218 and 743-854. In all cases, repertoires were sampled only after the peak T cell response. Clonal diversity may have been underestimated in mostly white British donors.

Profiling relied on immunoSEQ multiplex PCR, and the TCRdb table lists in-frame clones only, not all of them. The table shows about 110,000 clones, with approximately 94% occurring only once. The clonotype was recovered from an adult who received the AZD1222 COVID-19 vaccine. The rearrangement links TRBV9 to TRBJ1-2, with D perhaps matching TRBD1 (6 bases). Here the sequenced sample was peripheral blood, taken 28 days after the second AZD1222 dose. The CDR3 DNA reads TGTGCCAGCAGCGTTTTATATCTTGGGGGCCCAAACTATGGCTACACCTTC. Its protein product is CASSVLYLGGPNYGYTF.